The 5 T cell receptor beta chains below come from one sample, sequenced in a study of T cell responses to AZD1222 COVID-19 vaccine. Produced via immunoSEQ multiplex PCR; TCRdb's table is partial and in-frame only. The table lists fewer than 110,000 clones, about nine tenths of them singletons. Sequences were derived from peripheral blood, sampled on day 0 of AZD1222 vaccination. The source is an adult in good health.

This clone showed up just a few times. The chain couples TRBV7-9 to TRBJ1-2, with D possibly TRBD1 on 5 matching bases. V dropped 3 bases and J dropped 7 bases, with 15 bases sitting between them. The V gene's germline CDR1 is SEHNR and CDR2 FQNEAQ (reference sequence). The CDR3 runs to 14 residues. In DNA form, the CDR3 reads TGTGCCAGCAGCTTGGTCACAGGCGGACCTGGCTACACCTTC. This sequence encodes CASSLVTGGPGYTF.

The chain employs TRBV27 and TRBJ2-3; possibly TRBD2 for D (7 bases). CDR3 size: 15 residues. Trimming pared 3 bases from V and 4 bases from J, leaving 14 bases between. Germline values: CDR1 MNHEY, CDR2 SMNVEV (reference sequence). CDR3 nucleotide sequence: TGTGCCAGCAGTTTCTCTTGGGGGGGCGCAGATACGCAGTATTTT. It codes for CASSFSWGGADTQYF.

The chain is built from TRBV27 and TRBJ2-7, with D perhaps matching TRBD1 or TRBD2 (5 bases each). V lost 0 bases to trimming and J lost 2 bases, with 5 bases between them. The CDR3 runs 13 residues. Germline lookup yields CDR1 MNHEY and CDR2 SMNVEV (reference sequence). CDR3 DNA sequence: TGTGCCAGCAGTTTATCGGGGGCCTACGAGCAGTACTTC. It encodes CASSLSGAYEQYF.

The chain combines TRBV7-9 with TRBJ2-3, with 10 bases lining up with TRBD2. CDR3 length: 16 amino acids. V lost 1 base to trimming and J lost 2 bases; unmatched junction nucleotides: 3. The germline CDR1 and CDR2 sequences are SEHNR and FQNEAQ (reference sequence). CDR3 sequence: CASSLVGLAVTDTQYF. CDR3 bases: TGTGCCAGCAGCTTAGTCGGACTAGCGGTCACAGATACGCAGTATTTT.

The V gene is TRBV6-2 or TRBV6-3, the J gene TRBJ1-5, with a tentative D call TRBD1 (6 bases). The CDR3 is 15 residues long. Germline-derived CDR1 and CDR2 are MNHEY and SVGEGT. V gave up 5 bases and J gave up 1 base, with 12 bases separating them. Written as DNA, the CDR3 is TGTGCCAGCAGTCGTACAGGGTTGAGCAATCAGCCCCAGCATTTT. Protein sequence: CASSRTGLSNQPQHF.